This T cell receptor beta chain was captured by sequencing in a study of T cell responses to AZD1222 COVID-19 vaccine. At the level of the study: Second doses were pooled across both intervals (about 4 or about 12 weeks).

Concerning this clone itself: Its antigen is unknown.

Study-wide findings and caveats: Just a handful of people given AZD1222 tested seropositive at baseline.

Some clones are missing from TCRdb's copy, which holds only in-frame ones; the method was immunoSEQ multiplex PCR. The sample shows approximately 160,000 clones, around 91% of them seen only once. The sample in question was peripheral blood, obtained on day 0 of AZD1222 vaccination. This clonotype was sampled from an adult in good health.

The CDR3 sequence is CASRRQGNSEAFF. The CDR3 DNA follows: TGTGCCAGCAGAAGACAGGGTAACTCTGAAGCTTTCTTT. This chain joins TRBV27 and TRBJ1-1; 7 positions agree with TRBD1. Trimming at V came to 6 bases and at J to 6 bases, leaving 7 bases not matched to a gene. The CDR3 is 13 residues long. Germline values: CDR1 MNHEY, CDR2 SMNVEV (reference sequence).